This T cell receptor beta chain was sequenced in a study of blood T cell repertoires in COVID-19. Per the authors' pipeline: Nucleated cell number was recorded as an estimate derived from reference gene primer amplification. The repertoire was sequenced with immunoSEQ multiplex PCR; TCRdb's copy has only in-frame clones and lacks some. V and J calls and clone size come straight from that table; D and trimming were deduced from the DNA. The profile shows roughly 170,000 clones, about 84% of them singletons. Sequencing was carried out using peripheral blood. This clonotype was sampled from a human donor in a cohort sampled during active COVID-19.

As DNA, the CDR3 is TGTGCCAGCAGTTCTGACCTAGACTATGGCTACACCTTC. This translates into CASSSDLDYGYTF. This chain joins TRBV2 and TRBJ1-2; no reliable D call. CDR1 and CDR2 (germline): SNHLY, FYNNEI. Trimming removed 5 bases at V and 3 bases at J, with 10 bases between. The CDR3 loop spans 13 amino acids. The complete variable domain, with remaining parts taken from reference TRBV2 and TRBJ1-2, reads EPEVTQTPSHQVTQMGQEVILRCVPISNHLYFYWYRQILGQKVEFLVSFYNNEISEKSEIFDDQFSVERPDGSNFTLKIRSTKLEDSAMYFCASSSDLDYGYTFGSGTRLTVV.